This T cell receptor beta chain was sequenced during a study of T-cell memory formation after mild COVID-19. In the study overall: TCR clusters were mostly donor specific.

Researchers used 5'RACE with constant-segment primers to make TCR alpha and TCR beta cDNA libraries that carry sample barcodes and UMIs. TCRdb analysed the 5' RACE reads with MiXCR anew, one entry per CDR3 protein. The sample yields approximately 82,000 distinct CDR3 sequences, 10% to 15% seen once. The V gene lost 0 bases and the J gene lost 11 bases, with 10 bases spanning the gap. Germline-derived CDR1 and CDR2 are LGHNA and YNFKEQ. The CDR3 consists of 12 residues. The receptor was derived from a young man who had mild COVID-19 (a few samples of this study predate the infection). Cell type and time point are not known. The chain recombines TRBV4-2 with TRBJ1-1; no clear D. The sample taken for sequencing was PBMCs or a T cell subset sorted from them (not recorded which). The CDR3 sequence: CASSQDWEGAFF. Here the CDR3 DNA reads TGTGCCAGCAGCCAAGATTGGGAGGGTGCTTTCTTT.